The 9 T cell receptor beta chains listed next were all sequenced from one sample in a study of Tregs in tolerant kidney transplant recipients. Profiled with immunoSEQ multiplex PCR; TCRdb holds only in-frame clones, not every one. The sample totals tens of thousands of clones. Sample: CD4+ T cells from blood, taken before the transplant. The receptor set was obtained from a human donor who received a combined kidney and bone marrow transplant.

Concerning this clone itself: The CDR3 extends 3 residues past the end of the read, so its final part is completed from the germline J gene. The chain carries TRBV11-3 and TRBJ2-3, with D unclear. The CDR3 contains 15 residues. Trimming removed 1 base from V and 0 bases from J, with 8 bases in between. Germline V gene sequence: CDR1 SGHNT, CDR2 YENEEA. The CDR3 sequence: CASSLGPTSTDTQYF. The covered CDR3 bases are TGTGCCAGCAGCTTAGGCCCCACTAGCACAGATACG.

Points on this clone: The missing CDR3 end, 3 residues past where the read stops, is filled in from the germline J gene. The chain links TRBV5-1 to TRBJ1-1, with D uncertain. The CDR3 extends over 14 amino acids. The germline CDR1 and CDR2 sequences are SGHRS and YFSETQ. The V gene lost 0 bases and the J gene lost 1 base, with 7 bases spanning the gap. CDR3 DNA (partial): TGCGCCAGCAGCTTGGTCCAGGAGAACACTGAA. Amino acids: CASSLVQENTE. In full, the CDR3 reads CASSLVQENTEAFF.

Concerning this clone itself: The observed sequence ends 3 residues before the CDR3 terminus, with the missing tail filled in from the germline J gene. The genes are TRBV30 and TRBJ2-2, with D tentatively TRBD1 (6 bases). Germline values: CDR1 GTSNPN, CDR2 SVGIG (reference sequence). V dropped 1 base and J dropped 4 bases, with 10 bases sitting between them. This CDR3 comprises 14 residues. CDR3 bases read: TGTGCCTGGAGTGGACAGGCGCGCACCGGGGAG. The encoded protein is CAWSGQARTGE. The CDR3 in its entirety is CAWSGQARTGELFF.

In the case of this clone: The read stops 3 residues short of the end of the CDR3; the missing end is completed from the germline J gene. V and J are TRBV2 and TRBJ2-4, with D possibly matching TRBD2 (5 bases). Germline CDR1 and CDR2: SNHLY and FYNNEI. Trimming cost V 6 bases and J 5 bases, with 5 bases left between them. This CDR3 region has 11 residues. CDR3 in amino acids: CASSGENIQYF. CDR3 DNA (partial): TGTGCCAGCAGCGGGGAAAACATT.

Worth noting for this clone: The CDR3 goes on 3 residues after the read ends, and that part is filled in from the germline J gene. The chain combines TRBV20-1 with TRBJ1-5, with D possibly TRBD1 on 6 matching bases. CDR1 and CDR2 from the germline V gene are DFQATT and SNEGSKA (reference sequence). V was pared by 1 base and J by 2 bases, with 9 bases between. This CDR3 is 14 amino acids long. CDR3 residues: CSARVGAGNQPQHF. CDR3 DNA (partial): TGCAGTGCTAGAGTGGGGGCCGGCAATCAGCCC.

Worth noting for this clone: Sequencing ends 3 residues short of the CDR3 end; the germline J gene provides the rest. V gene TRBV10-1 combines with J gene TRBJ1-2; no definite D call. V lost 2 bases and J 5 bases, leaving 9 bases between the germline ends. Germline loops: CDR1 WNHNN, CDR2 SYGVQD (reference sequence). The CDR3 covers 13 residues. This chain's CDR3 is CASSEGMRYGYTF. The part of the CDR3 DNA that was read is TGCGCCAGCAGTGAGGGCATGAGATATGGC.

On this clone: The read gets to within 3 residues of the CDR3 end, and the germline J gene fills in the rest. The chain uses TRBV12-3 or TRBV12-4 and TRBJ1-2; D is undetermined. CDR3 length: 14 amino acids. The CDR3 here is CASSPVTAGRGYTF. CDR3 DNA, as far as it was read: TGTGCCAGCAGCCCCGTGACGGCAGGTAGGGGC.

Notes on this clone: Coverage ceases 3 residues before the CDR3 finishes, and the germline J gene fills in the end. The chain couples TRBV19 to TRBJ1-5, with 7 bases that match TRBD1. V gave up 0 bases and J gave up 4 bases; unmatched junction bases: 9. The germline V gene has CDR1 LNHDA and CDR2 SQIVND (reference sequence). The CDR3 contains 17 residues. Partial CDR3 DNA: TGTGCCAGTAGTATAGATCCGAAACAGGGGAAGAATCAGCCC. Encoded protein: CASSIDPKQGKNQP. The complete CDR3 protein is CASSIDPKQGKNQPQHF.

On this clone: The CDR3 goes on 3 residues after the read ends, and that part is filled in from the germline J gene. The V and J genes are TRBV20-1 and TRBJ1-5; 7 bases match TRBD1. Germline CDR1 is DFQATT and CDR2 is SNEGSKA (reference sequence). CDR3 length: 14 amino acids. Trimming cost V 5 bases and J 5 bases; bases outside gene matches: 9. CDR3 DNA, as far as it was read: TGCAGTGCTGCCCTACAGGGGTACGATCAGCCC. Residues: CSAALQGYDQP. The full CDR3 is CSAALQGYDQPQHF.